Each of the 18 T cell receptor beta chains below was sequenced from the same sample in a study of blood T cells in healthy people across ages. The second PCR ran roughly 6 to 11 cycles with a sample-barcoded 5' primer and J-beta primers. In TCRdb, the 5' RACE reads were re-called with MiXCR into one record per CDR3 protein. The sample has around 1.5 million distinct CDR3 sequences, approximately 60% seen once; the top ten hold about 6.7%. Sequencing was carried out using blood. The receptors were gathered from a man younger than 30 in good health.

This clonotype counts as medium-sized. This rearrangement joins TRBV4-2 to TRBJ1-4; unclear D gene. This CDR3 is 15 amino acids long. Trimming left V 0 bases short and J 8 bases short, with 13 bases between. Per the germline V gene, CDR1 is LGHNA and CDR2 is YNFKEQ. As DNA, the CDR3 is TGTGCCAGCAGCCAAGAAGCCGGAGCAGCCGAAAAACTGTTTTTT. It codes for CASSQEAGAAEKLFF.

As DNA, the CDR3 is TGCAGTGCTGGGGGACAGGGGGGCTACTATGGCTACACCTTC. Encoded protein: CSAGGQGGYYGYTF. The chain links TRBV20-1 to TRBJ1-2; 11 bases are a match to TRBD1. Trimming removed 5 bases from V and 3 bases from J; junction bases left unmatched: 5. This CDR3 contains 14 residues. Germline loops: CDR1 DFQATT, CDR2 SNEGSKA (reference sequence).

J is TRBJ2-7 and V is TRBV6-2 or TRBV6-3; D unresolved. CDR1 is MNHEY and CDR2 is SVGEGT in the germline V gene. V lost 0 bases to trimming and J lost 3 bases, with 9 bases between them. CDR3 length: 14 residues. The CDR3 DNA sequence: TGTGCCAGCAGTTACTCCGGGTCTATCTACGAGCAGTACTTC. Translated, it gives CASSYSGSIYEQYF.

V is TRBV4-2 and J is TRBJ1-2, with D possibly TRBD1 on 6 matching bases. The CDR3 extends over 14 amino acids. V was cut by 3 bases and J by 8 bases, with 16 bases left in between. Germline CDR1 LGHNA, CDR2 YNFKEQ. The CDR3 nucleotides are TGTGCCAGCAGCCAGAACCGGGACAACCCAGGCTACACCTTC. The encoded protein is CASSQNRDNPGYTF.

The chain combines TRBV9 with TRBJ1-2, with D hard to call. From germline, CDR1 is SGDLS and CDR2 YYNGEE. The CDR3 length is 14 residues. V lost 2 bases and J lost 4, with 12 bases in between. CDR3 nucleotide sequence: TGTGCCAGCAGCGTCCAGTTTGAGGGCTATGGCTACACCTTC. This translates into CASSVQFEGYGYTF.

This rearrangement joins TRBV3-1 to TRBJ1-2; D unclear. Trimming took off 1 base at V and 6 bases at J, with 15 bases between the two ends. Germline loops: CDR1 LGHDT, CDR2 YNNKEL (reference sequence). The CDR3 totals 15 residues. The CDR3 region is CASSQGGEGSDGYTF. The CDR3 DNA sequence: TGTGCCAGCAGCCAAGGTGGAGAGGGAAGCGATGGCTACACCTTC.

The chain links TRBV30 to TRBJ2-1; no definite D call. Germline V gene sequence: CDR1 GTSNPN, CDR2 SVGIG (reference sequence). The CDR3 length is 17 residues. The V end lost 8 bases, the J end lost 0 bases, and 23 bases lay between the germline ends. CDR3 DNA sequence: TGTGCCCGTACTACGCTAGAAAGCGAGAACTCCTACAATGAGCAGTTCTTC. Its protein is CARTTLESENSYNEQFF. The full variable domain, in which reference TRBV30 and TRBJ2-1 provide the parts outside the CDR3, is SQTIHQWPATLVQPVGSPLSLECTVEGTSNPNLYWYRQAAGRGLQLLFYSVGIGQISSEVPQNLSASRPQDRQFILSSKKLLLSDSGFYLCARTTLESENSYNEQFFGPGTRLTVL.

V is TRBV5-4 and J is TRBJ2-5; D could derive from TRBD1 or TRBD2 (5 bases each). The DNA matches TRBJ2-7 better at its end, which makes the J call doubtful. The CDR3 spans 15 residues. Per the germline V gene, CDR1 is SGHNT and CDR2 is YYREEE (reference sequence). The CDR3 nucleotides are TGTGCCAGCAGCCACTCGGGGCAACAGATCAACGAGCAGTACTTC. Amino acid sequence: CASSHSGQQINEQYF.

As concerns this clonotype: A much more abundant neighbour one base away suggests this may be a read error. V gene TRBV20-1 combines with J gene TRBJ2-5; D gene ambiguous. The DNA end is more similar to TRBJ2-7, so the J call may be wrong. Germline loops: CDR1 DFQATT, CDR2 SNEGSKA (reference sequence). This CDR3 region has 14 residues. The CDR3 reads CSASPPGQSYEQYF. The CDR3 DNA follows: TGCAGTGCTAGCCCCCCCGGTCAGAGTTACGAGCAGTACTTC.

The genes are TRBV6-5 and TRBJ1-6; unclear D gene. CDR3 size: 18 residues. Trimming shortened V by 0 bases and J by 0 bases, and 12 bases separated the two germline ends. CDR1 is MNHEY, CDR2 SVGAGI, per germline. CDR3 amino acids: CASSYSTNPSSYNSPLHF. CDR3 bases: TGTGCCAGCAGTTACTCGACAAACCCTAGCTCCTATAATTCACCCCTCCACTTT.

The genes are TRBV20-1 and TRBJ1-2; D is uncertain. The CDR3 has 14 amino acids. The germline CDR1 and CDR2 sequences are DFQATT and SNEGSKA (reference sequence). The V end was cut by 5 bases, the J end by 3 bases, with 16 bases between. The DNA for the CDR3 is TGCAGTGCTGATAATGGAGGGTCGGACTATGGCTACACCTTC. Encoded protein: CSADNGGSDYGYTF.

The chain joins TRBV3-1 to TRBJ2-2; D not certain. V was cut by 2 bases and J by 1 base, with 5 bases left in between. The CDR3 extends over 14 amino acids. Germline CDR1 and CDR2: LGHDT and YNNKEL (reference sequence). The DNA of the CDR3 is TGTGCCAGCAGCCAACAGTGGAACACCGGGGAGCTGTTTTTT. Protein sequence: CASSQQWNTGELFF.

The V and J genes are TRBV28 and TRBJ2-7; TRBD2 matches at 8 bases. The V and J ends lost 2 bases and 4 bases, in that order; junction bases with no gene match: 10. Germline assignment: CDR1 MDHEN and CDR2 SYDVKM. The CDR3 covers 16 residues. This CDR3 is CASSLMNLAGIYEQYF. CDR3 nucleotides: TGTGCCAGCAGTTTAATGAATTTAGCGGGGATATACGAGCAGTACTTC.

The chain has TRBV6-6 and TRBJ1-2, with 7 bases aligning to TRBD1. The CDR3 spans 14 residues. With V trimmed by 2 bases and J by 3 bases, 3 bases remained unmatched. Germline V lookup: CDR1 MNHNY, CDR2 SVGAGI (reference sequence). CDR3 residues: CASSYLDRDYGYTF. The DNA for the CDR3 is TGTGCCAGCAGTTACCTTGACAGGGACTATGGCTACACCTTC.

The gene calls are TRBV20-1 and TRBJ2-1; D gene uncertain. Trimming shortened V by 5 bases and J by 8 bases, and 7 bases separated the two germline ends. Per the germline V gene, CDR1 is DFQATT and CDR2 is SNEGSKA (reference sequence). There are 10 residues in the CDR3. The CDR3 bases are TGCAGTGCTCGTAAGGATGAGCAGTTCTTC. Residues: CSARKDEQFF.

The chain has TRBV4-2 and TRBJ2-1; D is unclear. Germline-derived CDR1 and CDR2 are LGHNA and YNFKEQ. Trimming took off 3 bases at V and 0 bases at J, with 12 bases between the two ends. This CDR3 contains 16 residues. The CDR3 DNA is TGTGCCAGCAGCCAGAATTATTTCCGCTCCTACAATGAGCAGTTCTTC. Translating gives CASSQNYFRSYNEQFF.

The J gene is TRBJ1-1, the V gene TRBV7-2; a possible D gene is TRBD1 (5 bases). Germline assignment: CDR1 SGHTA and CDR2 FQGNSA. Trimming stripped 7 bases from V and 2 bases from J, with 11 bases between. The CDR3 totals 13 residues. For the CDR3, the DNA is TGTGCCAGCAAGACAGTGCCTAACACTGAAGCTTTCTTT. It codes for CASKTVPNTEAFF.

This clonotype was observed once. The chain has TRBV6-5 and TRBJ2-1; D possibly matches TRBD1 or TRBD2 (5 bases each). The CDR3 has 11 amino acids. Trimming took off 7 bases at V and 10 bases at J, with 11 bases between the two ends. The germline V gene has CDR1 MNHEY and CDR2 SVGAGI. The chain's CDR3 is CASNQGREQFF. CDR3 bases: TGTGCCAGCAACCAGGGACGAGAGCAGTTCTTC.